The 18 T cell receptor beta chains below come from one sample, sequenced in a study of shared clonotypes between healthy human individuals. TCRdb keeps only in-frame clones here, not all; method: immunoSEQ multiplex PCR. The sample lists 2.5 million or so clones, about 92% seen once, with over 0.12% in the top ten. The sample was naive CD4+ T cells sorted from blood. Subset reported: CD45RA+ positively selected. The receptors were sampled from a man aged 18 to 29 in good health.

This clone appeared a few times. Other DNA sequences from this sample encode an identical CDR3 as well. The rearrangement uses TRBV2 and TRBJ1-1; a possible D gene is TRBD1 (5 bases). Looked up from germline, CDR1 is SNHLY and CDR2 is FYNNEI. Trimming pared 6 bases from V and 1 base from J, leaving 9 bases between. There are 13 residues in the CDR3. CDR3 nucleotides: TGTGCCAGCAGCGGGGGACGGAACACTGAAGCTTTCTTT. Protein: CASSGGRNTEAFF.

A note on this clone: Other DNA sequences in this sample translate to the same CDR3. The chain has TRBV7-9 and TRBJ1-1; no firm D call. Between the trimmed V and J ends, which lost 5 bases and 1 base, there was a span of 8 bases. The V gene's germline CDR1 is SEHNR and CDR2 FQNEAQ (reference sequence). The CDR3 is 13 amino acids. Here the CDR3 reads CASSPGPNTEAFF. CDR3 nucleotide sequence: TGTGCCAGCAGCCCTGGACCGAACACTGAAGCTTTCTTT.

The chain has TRBV7-9 and TRBJ1-4; D gene ambiguous. V was trimmed by 1 base and J by 7 bases, leaving 10 bases between them. The CDR3 covers 14 residues. Germline V gene data show CDR1 as SEHNR and CDR2 as FQNEAQ (reference sequence). The chain's CDR3 is CASSLGTQSEKLFF. DNA for the CDR3: TGTGCCAGCAGCTTAGGAACCCAAAGTGAAAAACTGTTTTTT.

Concerning this clone: This sample includes further DNA sequences coding for the same CDR3. The chain carries TRBV5-4 and TRBJ2-7, with unresolved D. Deletions cut 4 bases from V and 4 bases from J, with 9 bases between. CDR1 and CDR2 from the germline V gene are SGHNT and YYREEE (reference sequence). CDR3 length: 12 residues. The chain's CDR3 is CASSRDGYEQYF. CDR3 nucleotide sequence: TGTGCCAGCAGCCGAGACGGTTACGAGCAGTACTTC. The whole variable domain, remainder taken from reference TRBV5-4 and TRBJ2-7, is ETGVTQSPTHLIKTRGQQVTLRCSSQSGHNTVSWYQQALGQGPQFIFQYYREEENGRGNFPPRFSGLQFPNYSSELNVNALELDDSALYLCASSRDGYEQYFGPGTRLTVT.

In this sample, this clone turned up once. The chain couples TRBV10-1 to TRBJ2-2; TRBD1 matches 8 bases. With V trimmed by 4 bases and J by 7 bases, 8 bases remained unmatched. Looked up from germline, CDR1 is WNHNN and CDR2 is SYGVQD (reference sequence). This CDR3 contains 15 residues. For the CDR3, the DNA is TGCGCCAGCAGTGCGGCCAGGGGGCTTAACGGGGAGCTGTTTTTT. This gives the protein CASSAARGLNGELFF.

This rearrangement joins TRBV29-1 to TRBJ2-5; 8 positions agree with TRBD2. CDR1 SQVTM and CDR2 ANQGSEA come from the germline V gene. This CDR3 is built from 12 residues. V lost 7 bases to trimming and J lost 3 bases; unmatched junction nucleotides: 4. CDR3 sequence: CSAGGGKETQYF. As DNA, the CDR3 is TGCAGCGCGGGCGGGGGGAAAGAGACCCAGTACTTC. The full variable domain, completed using reference TRBV29-1 and TRBJ2-5, is SAVISQKPSRDICQRGTSLTIQCQVDSQVTMMFWYRQQPGQSLTLIATANQGSEATYESGFVIDKFPISRPNLTFSTLTVSNMSPEDSSIYLCSAGGGKETQYFGPGTRLLVL.

Only one count was recorded for this clone. This chain joins TRBV5-4 and TRBJ1-2; TRBD1 matches 7 bases. Germline V gene sequence: CDR1 SGHNT, CDR2 YYREEE (reference sequence). This CDR3 has 16 amino acids. J was trimmed by 7 bases and V by 4 bases; bases with no gene match: 16. The CDR3, as DNA: TGTGCCAGCAGCCTACCCGCACGGGACAGCAAGGGTGGCTACACCTTC. This sequence encodes CASSLPARDSKGGYTF.

V and J are TRBV7-3 and TRBJ2-5; 7 positions match TRBD1. The germline V gene encodes CDR1 SGHTA and CDR2 FQGTGA. V shed 0 bases, J shed 3 bases, and the junction held 1 base outside the gene matches. CDR3 length: 14 amino acids. The CDR3 coding sequence is TGTGCCAGCAGCTTAACCGGGACAGAAGAGACCCAGTACTTC. It is translated as CASSLTGTEETQYF.

To note about this clone: In the same sample, other DNA sequences code for this CDR3. V and J are TRBV4-3 and TRBJ1-5, with 11 nucleotides matching TRBD1. The CDR3 totals 15 residues. Unmatched junction bases numbered 2, after V lost 3 bases and J lost 4 bases. CDR1 and CDR2 (germline): LGHNA, YSLEER. CDR3 loop: CASSQGQGGNQPQHF. DNA for the CDR3: TGCGCCAGCAGCCAGGGACAGGGGGGTAATCAGCCCCAGCATTTT.

The CDR3 DNA follows: TGCGCCAGCAGCCAGGCCGGGTCACTAGGGGATGAGCAGTTCTTC. Amino acid sequence: CASSQAGSLGDEQFF. This chain joins TRBV5-1 and TRBJ2-1; D could derive from TRBD1 or TRBD2 (5 bases each). Trimming pared 4 bases from V and 8 bases from J, leaving 19 bases between. The CDR3 has 15 amino acids. Germline loops: CDR1 SGHRS, CDR2 YFSETQ.

As concerns this clone: Sequence at one end of the junction differs from germline and may be a read error. This chain joins TRBV18 and TRBJ1-5; D is perhaps TRBD1 (6 bases). CDR1 is KGHSH and CDR2 is LQKENI in the germline V gene. CDR3 length: 15 residues. CDR3 loop: CACSPDRMSNQPQHF. The CDR3 nucleotides are TGTGCCTGCTCACCGGACAGAATGAGCAATCAGCCCCAGCATTTT.

The chain couples TRBV29-1 to TRBJ1-2, with TRBD1 as a possible D gene (5 bases). With 5 bases removed from V and 4 bases from J, the gap between germline ends came to 14 bases. In germline, CDR1 is SQVTM, CDR2 ANQGSEA. This CDR3 comprises 13 residues. This CDR3 is CSVSGLGGYGYTF. The CDR3 nucleotides are TGCAGCGTTTCGGGGCTGGGAGGCTATGGCTACACCTTC.

The rearrangement joins TRBV5-1 to TRBJ2-2, with D perhaps TRBD1 (6 bases). The length of the CDR3 is 14 residues. V lost 6 bases and J 4 bases, leaving 13 bases between the germline ends. CDR1 and CDR2 from the germline V gene are SGHRS and YFSETQ. The CDR3 coding sequence is TGCGCCAGCACTCACAGGGAAGGCACCGGGGAGCTGTTTTTT. This translates into CASTHREGTGELFF.

The chain has TRBV19 and TRBJ2-3; D not resolved. The germline V gene has CDR1 LNHDA and CDR2 SQIVND (reference sequence). V was pared by 3 bases and J by 1 base, with 20 bases between. This CDR3 spans 18 amino acids. Here the CDR3 DNA reads TGTGCCAGTAGTATTAGGCCAGGTACGCGCCTTCGCACAGATACGCAGTATTTT. The encoded protein is CASSIRPGTRLRTDTQYF.

V usage is TRBV5-1 and J usage is TRBJ2-7, with TRBD1 matching 7 bases. V shed 4 bases and J 2 bases; nucleotides not matched to a gene: 12. Germline loops: CDR1 SGHRS, CDR2 YFSETQ. This CDR3 contains 16 residues. CDR3 bases: TGCGCCAGCAGCCGTAACATATGGACAGGCACCTACGAGCAGTACTTC. Amino acids: CASSRNIWTGTYEQYF.

The chain has TRBV4-3 and TRBJ2-6, with D perhaps assigned TRBD1 or TRBD2 (6 bases each). Germline V CDR1 and CDR2: LGHNA, YSLEER. There are 17 residues in the CDR3. V was clipped by 1 base and J by 0 bases, with 10 bases between them. The CDR3 loop is CASSQARGLSGANVLTF. The CDR3 DNA reads TGCGCCAGCAGCCAAGCCCGGGGGCTCTCTGGGGCCAACGTCCTGACTTTC.

V is TRBV19 and J is TRBJ2-7; the D is unclear. CDR3 size: 14 residues. Trimming removed 3 bases from V and 1 base from J, with 10 bases in between. Germline lookup yields CDR1 LNHDA and CDR2 SQIVND (reference sequence). CDR3 in DNA: TGTGCCAGTAGTATTTTCGCAGAATCCTACGAGCAGTACTTC. Residues: CASSIFAESYEQYF.

The chain recombines TRBV18 with TRBJ2-1; 12 bases fit TRBD1. Trimming at V came to 0 bases and at J to 8 bases, leaving 8 bases not matched to a gene. Per germline, CDR1 KGHSH and CDR2 LQKENI. The CDR3 spans 17 residues. For the CDR3, the DNA is TGTGCCAGCTCACCACCTATAACGGGACAGGGGGCATATGAGCAGTTCTTC. Translation: CASSPPITGQGAYEQFF.